Below are 7 T cell receptor beta chains sequenced from a single sample in a study of post-analysis software for immune sequencing data. Whole-study results and caveats: Elevated frequency relative to controls characterized four or five TRBV segments in patients, TRBV5-6, TRBV5-1 and TRBV20-1 among them.

These TCRs are of unknown antigen specificity. Presence of unique molecular identifiers characterized the TCR beta cDNA libraries. TCRdb re-analysed the PCR reads in MiXCR, keeping a single row per CDR3 protein. The sample gives hundreds of thousands of distinct CDR3 sequences, approximately 53% of which show up once; approximately 4.2% is in the top ten. Sequencing was performed on blood. The receptors here all came from a girl between 5 and 17 years old with multiple sclerosis.

This chain links TRBV29-1 with TRBJ2-5; D is uncertain. This CDR3 has 12 residues. Trimming left V 6 bases short and J 4 bases short, with 12 bases between. Germline CDR1 and CDR2: SQVTM and ANQGSEA. The CDR3 spells CSVILNRETQYF. The CDR3 nucleotides are TGCAGCGTGATTCTGAATCGAGAGACCCAGTACTTC.

The sample holds a few counts of this clonotype. This chain uses TRBV6-6 with TRBJ1-2, with D tentatively TRBD1 (6 bases). CDR3 length: 15 residues. Between the trimmed V and J ends, which lost 6 bases and 2 bases, there was a span of 16 bases. In germline, CDR1 is MNHNY, CDR2 SVGAGI (reference sequence). This CDR3 reads CASSSVQGENYGYTF. The CDR3 region has the DNA TGTGCCAGCAGCTCCGTACAGGGAGAAAACTATGGCTACACCTTC.

The chain is built from TRBV12-3 or TRBV12-4 and TRBJ1-2, with 7 bases matching TRBD1. Trimming removed 8 bases from V and 7 bases from J; junction bases left unmatched: 19. There are 16 residues in the CDR3. CDR3 sequence reads: CASAILGAGGTSGYTF. The CDR3 region has the DNA TGTGCCAGCGCGATTCTCGGGGCAGGGGGGACGTCTGGCTACACCTTC.

This chain connects TRBV18 to TRBJ2-3; D unclear. Trimming stripped 6 bases from V and 2 bases from J, with 18 bases between. The CDR3 totals 16 residues. The germline CDR1 and CDR2 sequences are KGHSH and LQKENI. CDR3 region: CASSPEILVVTDTQYF. CDR3 sequence (DNA): TGTGCCAGCTCCCCCGAAATCCTGGTTGTCACAGATACGCAGTATTTT.

In regard to this clonotype: At one end the junction does not follow the germline gene, possibly because of a read error. The V call is TRBV6-1, the J call TRBJ2-7; no firm D call. The CDR3 length is 14 residues. The germline V gene encodes CDR1 MNHNS and CDR2 SASEGT. The CDR3 DNA is TGTGCCAGCAGCGAAGTGGGGTACAGCTACGAGCAGTACTTC. Amino acid sequence: CASSEVGYSYEQYF.

The chain joins TRBV5-1 to TRBJ2-2, with D maybe TRBD2 (6 bases). Germline CDR1 SGHRS, CDR2 YFSETQ. The CDR3 loop spans 16 amino acids. V dropped 1 base and J dropped 0 bases, with 10 bases sitting between them. This chain's CDR3 is CASSLTASANTGELFF. The CDR3 DNA follows: TGCGCCAGCAGCTTGACAGCTAGCGCGAACACCGGGGAGCTGTTTTTT.

The genes are TRBV12-3 or TRBV12-4 and TRBJ2-7, with TRBD1 matching over 8 bases. V lost 5 bases and J lost 4; bases outside the gene matches: 10. CDR3 size: 15 residues. CDR3 coding DNA: TGTGCCAGCAGTACCACCGGGACAGGTTCTTACGAGCAGTACTTC. Translating gives CASSTTGTGSYEQYF.